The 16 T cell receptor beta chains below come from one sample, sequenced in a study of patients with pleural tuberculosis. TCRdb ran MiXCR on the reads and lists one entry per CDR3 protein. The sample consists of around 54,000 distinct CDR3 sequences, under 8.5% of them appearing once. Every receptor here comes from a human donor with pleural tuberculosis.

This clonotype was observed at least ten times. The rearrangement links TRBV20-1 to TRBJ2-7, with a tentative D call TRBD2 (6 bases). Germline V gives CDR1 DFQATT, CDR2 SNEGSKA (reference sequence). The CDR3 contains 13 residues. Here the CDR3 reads CSPRGLSSYEQYF. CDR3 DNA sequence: TGCAGCCCGCGGGGTTTAAGCTCCTACGAGCAGTACTTC.

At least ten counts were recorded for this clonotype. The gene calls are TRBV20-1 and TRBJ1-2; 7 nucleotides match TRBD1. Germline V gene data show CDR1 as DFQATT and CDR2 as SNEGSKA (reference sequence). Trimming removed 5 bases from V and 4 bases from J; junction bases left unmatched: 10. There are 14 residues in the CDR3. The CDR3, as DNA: TGCAGTGCTCAGACCAGGGACAGCACCTATGGCTACACCTTC. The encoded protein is CSAQTRDSTYGYTF.

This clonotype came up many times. DNA of the CDR3: TGTGCCAGCAGCATCATGGGGCCAGAGACCCAGTACTTC. Translated: CASSIMGPETQYF. The rearrangement joins TRBV11-2 to TRBJ2-5; D might be TRBD1 (5 bases). This CDR3 is built from 13 residues. Trimming took off 5 bases at V and 4 bases at J, with 11 bases between the two ends. CDR1 is SGHAT and CDR2 is FQNNGV in the germline V gene.

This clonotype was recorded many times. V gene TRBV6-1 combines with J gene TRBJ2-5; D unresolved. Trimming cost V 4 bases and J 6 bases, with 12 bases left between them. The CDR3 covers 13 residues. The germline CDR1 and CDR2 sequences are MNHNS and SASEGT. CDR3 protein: CASSGTAGQTQYF. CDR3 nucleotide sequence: TGTGCCAGCAGTGGGACGGCAGGACAGACCCAGTACTTC.

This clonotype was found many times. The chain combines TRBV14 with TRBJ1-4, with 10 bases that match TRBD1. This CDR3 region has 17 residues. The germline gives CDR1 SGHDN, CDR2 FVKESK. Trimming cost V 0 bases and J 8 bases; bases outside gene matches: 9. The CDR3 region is CASSQEWTGGVNEKLFF. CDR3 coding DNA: TGTGCCAGCAGCCAAGAATGGACAGGGGGAGTCAACGAAAAACTGTTTTTT.

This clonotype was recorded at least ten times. The DNA for the CDR3 is TGCGCCAGCAGCCAGCGGGAGATCGCAGATACGCAGTATTTT. Encoded protein: CASSQREIADTQYF. V gene TRBV4-1 combines with J gene TRBJ2-3; 7 nucleotides agree with TRBD2. In germline, CDR1 is MGHRA, CDR2 YSYEKL. The CDR3 has 14 residues. Losses at the gene ends were 3 bases for V and 4 bases for J; bases not matched to a gene: 4.

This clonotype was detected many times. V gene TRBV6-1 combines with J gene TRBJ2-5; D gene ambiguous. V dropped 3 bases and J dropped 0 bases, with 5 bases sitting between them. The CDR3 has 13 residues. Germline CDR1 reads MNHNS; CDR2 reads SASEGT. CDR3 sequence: CASSEQYQETQYF. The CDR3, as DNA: TGTGCCAGCAGTGAGCAGTACCAAGAGACCCAGTACTTC.

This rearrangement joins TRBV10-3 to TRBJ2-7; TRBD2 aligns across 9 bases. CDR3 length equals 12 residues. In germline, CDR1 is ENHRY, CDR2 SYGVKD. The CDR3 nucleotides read TGTGGCGGGCGGGAGGGCCATTCTGTGCAGTACTTC. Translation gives CGGREGHSVQYF.

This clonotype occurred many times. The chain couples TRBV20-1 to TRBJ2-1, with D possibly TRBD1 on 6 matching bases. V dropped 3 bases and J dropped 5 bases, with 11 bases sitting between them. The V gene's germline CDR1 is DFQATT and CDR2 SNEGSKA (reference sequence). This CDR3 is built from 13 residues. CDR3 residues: CSASRQEDNEQFF. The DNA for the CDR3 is TGCAGTGCTAGTAGACAGGAAGACAATGAGCAGTTCTTC.

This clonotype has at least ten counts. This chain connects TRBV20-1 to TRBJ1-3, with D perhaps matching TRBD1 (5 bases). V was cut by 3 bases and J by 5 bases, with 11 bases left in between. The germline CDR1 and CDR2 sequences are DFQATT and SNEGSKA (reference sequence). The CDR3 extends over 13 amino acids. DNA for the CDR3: TGCAGTGCTAGCATTGGGGCTCGAAACACCATATATTTT. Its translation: CSASIGARNTIYF.

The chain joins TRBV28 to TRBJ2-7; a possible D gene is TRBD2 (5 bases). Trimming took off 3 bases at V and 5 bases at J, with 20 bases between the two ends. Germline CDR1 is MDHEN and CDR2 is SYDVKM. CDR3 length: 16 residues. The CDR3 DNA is TGTGCCAGCAGTTTTAGTTTAGTTAGCGAAGGCCACGAGCAGTACTTC. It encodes CASSFSLVSEGHEQYF.

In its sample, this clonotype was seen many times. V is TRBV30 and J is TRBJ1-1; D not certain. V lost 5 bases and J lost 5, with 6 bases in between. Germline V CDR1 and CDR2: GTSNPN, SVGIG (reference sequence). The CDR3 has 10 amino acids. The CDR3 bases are TGTGCCTGGGACTCTACTGAAGCTTTCTTT. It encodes CAWDSTEAFF.

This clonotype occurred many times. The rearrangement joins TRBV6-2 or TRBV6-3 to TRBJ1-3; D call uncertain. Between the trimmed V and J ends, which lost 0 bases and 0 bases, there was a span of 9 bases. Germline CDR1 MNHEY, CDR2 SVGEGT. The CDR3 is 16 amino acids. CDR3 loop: CASSYSPQSSGNTIYF. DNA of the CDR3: TGTGCCAGCAGTTACTCCCCCCAGAGCTCTGGAAACACCATATATTTT.

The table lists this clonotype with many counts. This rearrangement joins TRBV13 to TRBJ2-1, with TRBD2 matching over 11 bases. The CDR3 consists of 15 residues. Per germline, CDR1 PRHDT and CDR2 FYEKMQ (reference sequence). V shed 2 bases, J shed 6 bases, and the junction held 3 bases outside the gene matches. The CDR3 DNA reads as TGTGCCAGCAGCTTACTAGCGGGAGGCCCCAATGAGCAGTTCTTC. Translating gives CASSLLAGGPNEQFF.

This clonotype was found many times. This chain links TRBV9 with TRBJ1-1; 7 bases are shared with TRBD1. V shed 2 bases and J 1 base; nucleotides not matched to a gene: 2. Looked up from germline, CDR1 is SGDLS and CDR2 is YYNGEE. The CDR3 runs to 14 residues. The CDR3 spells CASSVGTANTEAFF. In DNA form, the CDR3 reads TGTGCCAGCAGCGTCGGGACAGCGAACACTGAAGCTTTCTTT.

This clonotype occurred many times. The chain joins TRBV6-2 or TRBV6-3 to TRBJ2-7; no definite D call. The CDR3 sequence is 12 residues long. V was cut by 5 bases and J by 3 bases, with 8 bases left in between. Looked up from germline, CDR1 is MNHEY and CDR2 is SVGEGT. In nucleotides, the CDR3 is TGTGCCAGCAGTCCGAGCTACTACGAGCAGTACGTC. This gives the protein CASSPSYYEQYV.